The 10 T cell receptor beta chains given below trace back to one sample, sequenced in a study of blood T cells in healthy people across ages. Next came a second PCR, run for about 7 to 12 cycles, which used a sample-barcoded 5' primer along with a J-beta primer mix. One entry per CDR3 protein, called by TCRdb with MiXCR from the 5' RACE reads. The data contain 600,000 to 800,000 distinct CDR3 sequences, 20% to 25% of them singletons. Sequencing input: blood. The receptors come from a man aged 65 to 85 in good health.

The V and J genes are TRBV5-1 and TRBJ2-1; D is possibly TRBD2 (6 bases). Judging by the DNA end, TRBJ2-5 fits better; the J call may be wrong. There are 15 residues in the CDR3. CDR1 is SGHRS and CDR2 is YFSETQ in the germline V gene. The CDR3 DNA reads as TGCGCCAGCGCATTGCTGGGGAGGCTAGCGGAGACCCAGTACTTC. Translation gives CASALLGRLAETQYF.

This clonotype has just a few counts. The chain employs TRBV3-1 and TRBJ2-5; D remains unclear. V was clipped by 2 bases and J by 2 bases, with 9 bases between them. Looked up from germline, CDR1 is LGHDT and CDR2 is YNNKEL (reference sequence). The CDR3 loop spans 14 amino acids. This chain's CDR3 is CASSQNLGQETQYF. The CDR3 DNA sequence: TGTGCCAGCAGCCAAAATTTAGGTCAAGAGACCCAGTACTTC.

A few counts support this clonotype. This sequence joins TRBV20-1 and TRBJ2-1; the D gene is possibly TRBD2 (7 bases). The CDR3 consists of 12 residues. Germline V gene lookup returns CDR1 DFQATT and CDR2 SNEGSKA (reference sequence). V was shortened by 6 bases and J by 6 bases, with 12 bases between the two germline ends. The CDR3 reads CSALGGLNEQFF. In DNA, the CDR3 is TGCAGTGCCCTCGGGGGGCTCAATGAGCAGTTCTTC.

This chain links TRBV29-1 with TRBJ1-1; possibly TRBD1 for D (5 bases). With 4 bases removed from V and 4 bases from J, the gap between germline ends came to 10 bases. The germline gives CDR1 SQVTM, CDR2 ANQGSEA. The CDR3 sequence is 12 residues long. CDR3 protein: CSVAEGSTEAFF. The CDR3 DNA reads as TGCAGCGTTGCTGAGGGGAGCACTGAAGCTTTCTTT.

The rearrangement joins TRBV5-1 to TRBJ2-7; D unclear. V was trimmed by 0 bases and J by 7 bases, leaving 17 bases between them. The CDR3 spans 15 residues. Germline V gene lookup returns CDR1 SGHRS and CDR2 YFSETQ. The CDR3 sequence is CASSLVSKPEGEQYF. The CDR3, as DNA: TGCGCCAGCAGCTTGGTGTCCAAGCCAGAAGGAGAGCAGTACTTC. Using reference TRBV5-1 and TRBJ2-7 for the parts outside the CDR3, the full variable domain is KAGVTQTPRYLIKTRGQQVTLSCSPISGHRSVSWYQQTPGQGLQFLFEYFSETQRNKGNFPGRFSGRQFSNSRSEMNVSTLELGDSALYLCASSLVSKPEGEQYFGPGTRLTVT.

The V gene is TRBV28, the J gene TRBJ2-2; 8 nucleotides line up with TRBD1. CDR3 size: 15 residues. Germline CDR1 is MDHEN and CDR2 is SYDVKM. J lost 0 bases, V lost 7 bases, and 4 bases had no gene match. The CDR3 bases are TGTGCCAGCAAGCGGACAGGGCCGAACACCGGGGAGCTGTTTTTT. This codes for CASKRTGPNTGELFF.

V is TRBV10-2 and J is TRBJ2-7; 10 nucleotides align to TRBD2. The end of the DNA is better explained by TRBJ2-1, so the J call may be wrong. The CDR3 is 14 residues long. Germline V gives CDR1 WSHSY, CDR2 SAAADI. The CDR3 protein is CASTPSGRGNEQFF. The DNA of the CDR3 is TGCGCCAGCACCCCTAGCGGGAGAGGGAATGAGCAGTTCTTC.

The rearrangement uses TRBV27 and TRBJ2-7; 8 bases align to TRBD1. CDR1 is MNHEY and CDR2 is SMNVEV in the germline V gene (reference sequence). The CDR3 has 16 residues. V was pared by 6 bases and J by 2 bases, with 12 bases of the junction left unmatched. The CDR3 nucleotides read TGTGCCAGCAGCCCAAGCGGACAGGGTGAAACCTACGAGCAGTACTTC. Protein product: CASSPSGQGETYEQYF.

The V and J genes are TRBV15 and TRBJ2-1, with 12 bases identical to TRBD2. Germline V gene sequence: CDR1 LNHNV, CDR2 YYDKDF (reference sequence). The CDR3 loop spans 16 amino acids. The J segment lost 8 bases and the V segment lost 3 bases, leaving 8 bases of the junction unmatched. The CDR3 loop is CATSRLTSGRVDEQFF. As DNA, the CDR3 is TGTGCCACCAGCAGGTTGACTAGCGGGAGAGTCGATGAGCAGTTCTTC. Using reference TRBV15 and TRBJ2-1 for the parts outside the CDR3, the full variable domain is DAMVIQNPRYQVTQFGKPVTLSCSQTLNHNVMYWYQQKSSQAPKLLFHYYDKDFNNEADTPDNFQSRRPNTSFCFLDIRSPGLGDTAMYLCATSRLTSGRVDEQFFGPGTRLTVL.

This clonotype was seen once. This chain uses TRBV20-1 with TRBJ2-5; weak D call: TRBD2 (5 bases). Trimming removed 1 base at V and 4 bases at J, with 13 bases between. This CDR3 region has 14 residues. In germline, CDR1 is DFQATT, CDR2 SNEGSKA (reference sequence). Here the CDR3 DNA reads TGCAGTGCTAGAGGGAGAGGGTCTCCAGAGACCCAGTACTTC. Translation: CSARGRGSPETQYF.